The 19 T cell receptor beta chains listed next were all sequenced from one sample in a study of naive and memory T cell subsets (dated by TCRdb to about 2017). Paper-wide results and their limitations: Naive repertoires, especially CD8, contained a few larger clonotypes, possibly memory cells re-expressing CD45RA.

Libraries were prepared through UMI-ligation and nested PCR. The sequencer was an Illumina MiSeq. The beta constant-region primer was an equimolar mix of two oligonucleotides covering both TRBC1 and TRBC2. Four rounds of PCR, combining the SP2 primer with nested alpha and beta constant-region primers, were used to amplify the ligated cDNA. TCRdb reanalyzed the raw reads on its own, using fastp at Q25 for trimming and MiXCR for clone calling, and kept in-frame beta chains. When rows share a CDR3 protein, they turn into one entry using the most common DNA and genes. The sample contains 90,000 to 120,000 distinct CDR3 sequences, 14% of them found a single time. The ten largest make up approximately 2.6% of the sample. These receptors are not linked to any known antigen. Sample: naive CD8+ T cells from blood. What the cell subset or site label conveys for this sample: naive T cells, CD45RA high CD27+. All receptors come from a human donor in good health.

This clonotype was seen more than once but under ten times. The chain carries TRBV14 and TRBJ1-1, with no clear D. In germline, CDR1 is SGHDN, CDR2 FVKESK. With 3 bases removed from V and 1 base from J, the gap between germline ends came to 18 bases. The CDR3 runs 17 residues. DNA for the CDR3: TGTGCCAGCAGCCATTTCCCTATCGGACGGCCGAACACTGAAGCTTTCTTT. Translating it yields CASSHFPIGRPNTEAFF.

The sample holds a few counts of this clonotype. This chain links TRBV28 with TRBJ2-3; TRBD2 agrees at 8 bases. The ends lost 2 bases at V and 2 bases at J; junction bases unmatched: 15. Germline values: CDR1 MDHEN, CDR2 SYDVKM. CDR3 length equals 19 residues. The CDR3 nucleotides are TGTGCCAGCAGTTTACGGGGGGGTGAAATGCGATTGGTCACAGATACGCAGTATTTT. Translation: CASSLRGGEMRLVTDTQYF.

This clonotype turned up a few times. The rearrangement links TRBV3-1 to TRBJ2-1; unclear D gene. V lost 1 base, J lost 5 bases, and 12 bases lay in between. The CDR3 runs to 15 residues. CDR1 is LGHDT and CDR2 is YNNKEL in the germline V gene (reference sequence). The CDR3 DNA is TGTGCCAGCAGCCAAGTGGATCAGGCTGACAATGAGCAGTTCTTC. Translating it yields CASSQVDQADNEQFF.

The rearrangement joins TRBV5-6 to TRBJ2-5, with a weak D call TRBD1 (6 bases). Germline values: CDR1 SGHDT, CDR2 YYEEEE. V gave up 4 bases and J gave up 3 bases, with 31 bases separating them. The CDR3 totals 20 residues. The CDR3 DNA reads as TGTGCCAGCAGCAAGGACAGAGCGCCCACCCTAGGGGCGACAAAAGAGACCCAGTACTTC. Protein sequence: CASSKDRAPTLGATKETQYF. The entire variable domain, with the rest obtained from reference TRBV5-6 and TRBJ2-5, is as follows: DAGVTQSPTHLIKTRGQQVTLRCSPKSGHDTVSWYQQALGQGPQFIFQYYEEEERQRGNFPDRFSGHQFPNYSSELNVNALLLGDSALYLCASSKDRAPTLGATKETQYFGPGTRLLVL.

The V gene is TRBV20-1, the J gene TRBJ2-7; 7 nucleotides match TRBD2. Germline CDR1 is DFQATT and CDR2 is SNEGSKA (reference sequence). V gave up 5 bases and J gave up 0 bases; unmatched junction bases: 4. This CDR3 is 13 amino acids long. The CDR3 is CSASSGVSYEQYF. The CDR3 DNA sequence: TGCAGTGCTTCAAGCGGGGTCTCCTACGAGCAGTACTTC.

The chain combines TRBV3-1 with TRBJ1-4, with D unresolved. The germline CDR1 and CDR2 sequences are LGHDT and YNNKEL (reference sequence). CDR3 length: 15 amino acids. V shed 0 bases and J shed 8 bases, with 13 bases lying between them. This CDR3 is CASSQDPTAREKLFF. CDR3 DNA: TGTGCCAGCAGCCAAGATCCGACTGCTCGGGAAAAACTGTTTTTT.

Only a few counts were recorded for this clonotype. The chain joins TRBV12-3 or TRBV12-4 to TRBJ1-1; 8 bases line up with TRBD1. With 4 bases clipped from V and 2 bases from J, the junction kept 3 bases outside the gene matches. The CDR3 has 14 amino acids. This CDR3 reads CASSSDRGNTEAFF. CDR3 sequence (DNA): TGTGCCAGCAGTTCTGACAGGGGTAACACTGAAGCTTTCTTT.

This clonotype was found a few times. This rearrangement joins TRBV7-9 to TRBJ2-5; maybe TRBD1 (6 bases). Germline-derived CDR1 and CDR2 are SEHNR and FQNEAQ (reference sequence). Trimming took off 6 bases at V and 5 bases at J, with 13 bases between the two ends. The CDR3 has 13 amino acids. In DNA form, the CDR3 reads TGTGCCAGCAGGCTCCCAGGGGAGGAGACCCAGTACTTC. It specifies CASRLPGEETQYF.

In this sample, this clonotype turned up a few times. The chain uses TRBV3-1 and TRBJ2-7; 8 bases are a match to TRBD2. Trimming removed 4 bases from V and 2 bases from J; junction bases left unmatched: 10. CDR3 length equals 16 residues. Germline lookup yields CDR1 LGHDT and CDR2 YNNKEL (reference sequence). This chain's CDR3 is CASSLSRTSRPYEQYF. In DNA form, the CDR3 reads TGTGCCAGCAGCCTCTCCCGGACTAGCCGTCCCTACGAGCAGTACTTC.

The chain employs TRBV12-3 or TRBV12-4 and TRBJ2-2; the match to TRBD1 covers 9 bases. The CDR3 runs 18 residues. V was pared by 3 bases and J by 5 bases, with 13 bases of the junction left unmatched. The CDR3 is CASSFVGQGMGETGELFF. In DNA, the CDR3 is TGTGCCAGCAGTTTTGTGGGACAGGGTATGGGTGAGACCGGGGAGCTGTTTTTT.

This clonotype has only one observation. This chain joins TRBV4-3 and TRBJ1-3, with unresolved D. The V end lost 3 bases, the J end lost 2 bases, and 14 bases lay between the germline ends. The CDR3 covers 16 residues. Germline V CDR1 and CDR2: LGHNA, YSLEER. Here the CDR3 reads CASSQLQSEAGNTIYF. The CDR3 DNA reads as TGCGCCAGCAGCCAGTTACAATCAGAGGCTGGAAACACCATATATTTT.

This clonotype was picked up a small number of times. The chain recombines TRBV20-1 with TRBJ2-1, with 8 bases aligning to TRBD1. CDR3 length: 16 amino acids. Germline V gene data show CDR1 as DFQATT and CDR2 as SNEGSKA (reference sequence). After removal of 6 bases from V and 0 bases from J, the junction contained 10 bases not matched to a gene. The CDR3 reads CSAPTGGQGSYNEQFF. The CDR3 coding sequence is TGCAGTGCCCCGACCGGAGGACAGGGCTCCTACAATGAGCAGTTCTTC.

CDR3 in DNA: TGTGCCAGCAGCCAAGGACGGTCCACTGAAGCTTTCTTT. As protein: CASSQGRSTEAFF. This rearrangement joins TRBV5-6 to TRBJ1-1; D unresolved. The CDR3 totals 13 residues. V lost 4 bases and J 4 bases, leaving 11 bases between the germline ends. Germline CDR1 SGHDT, CDR2 YYEEEE.

This clonotype was observed at least ten times. V and J are TRBV6-2 or TRBV6-3 and TRBJ2-3; the D gene is possibly TRBD1 (5 bases). The CDR3 runs to 12 residues. The germline V gene encodes CDR1 MNHEY and CDR2 SVGEGT. Deletions cut 5 bases from V and 9 bases from J, with 12 bases between. CDR3 in DNA: TGTGCCAGCAGTCCGGACACGAAGACGCAGTATTTT. It specifies CASSPDTKTQYF.

This chain joins TRBV4-2 and TRBJ2-3; D is uncertain. Germline V gives CDR1 LGHNA, CDR2 YNFKEQ. The CDR3 has 14 amino acids. V was shortened by 1 base and J by 4 bases, with 9 bases between the two germline ends. Written as DNA, the CDR3 is TGTGCCAGCAGCCAAGCCTATGGCGCAGATACGCAGTATTTT. It encodes CASSQAYGADTQYF.

This clonotype was picked up a small number of times. The chain uses TRBV15 and TRBJ1-2; D may be TRBD1 (6 bases). The CDR3 sequence is 13 residues long. The V end was cut by 3 bases, the J end by 6 bases, with 11 bases between. The germline CDR1 and CDR2 sequences are LNHNV and YYDKDF (reference sequence). CDR3 bases: TGTGCCACCAGCAGTGGGGGGGCGAATGGCTACACCTTC. As protein: CATSSGGANGYTF. The whole variable domain, remainder taken from reference TRBV15 and TRBJ1-2, is DAMVIQNPRYQVTQFGKPVTLSCSQTLNHNVMYWYQQKSSQAPKLLFHYYDKDFNNEADTPDNFQSRRPNTSFCFLDIRSPGLGDTAMYLCATSSGGANGYTFGSGTRLTVV.

The chain has TRBV9 and TRBJ2-7, with D possibly matching TRBD2 (5 bases). The V gene's germline CDR1 is SGDLS and CDR2 YYNGEE. The CDR3 sequence is 15 residues long. The V gene lost 0 bases and the J gene lost 4 bases, with 14 bases spanning the gap. The CDR3 loop reads CASSVGSGFDYEQYF. In nucleotides, the CDR3 is TGTGCCAGCAGCGTAGGTTCGGGGTTCGATTACGAGCAGTACTTC.

In its sample, this clonotype was seen a few times. V and J are TRBV18 and TRBJ2-1, with D tentatively TRBD1 (6 bases). Trimming pared 3 bases from V and 9 bases from J, leaving 12 bases between. The CDR3 is 13 amino acids. CDR1 and CDR2 from the germline V gene are KGHSH and LQKENI. CDR3 sequence: CASSPGDNVEQFF. In DNA form, the CDR3 reads TGTGCCAGCTCACCCGGGGACAATGTTGAGCAGTTCTTC.

This chain uses TRBV4-2 with TRBJ2-7; D perhaps matches TRBD2 (5 bases). CDR3 length: 15 residues. Trimming cost V 3 bases and J 5 bases, with 17 bases left between them. Germline V lookup: CDR1 LGHNA, CDR2 YNFKEQ. The CDR3 nucleotides read TGTGCCAGCAGCCAGGGAGACACGCGAAACGACGAGCAGTACTTC. Translating it yields CASSQGDTRNDEQYF.